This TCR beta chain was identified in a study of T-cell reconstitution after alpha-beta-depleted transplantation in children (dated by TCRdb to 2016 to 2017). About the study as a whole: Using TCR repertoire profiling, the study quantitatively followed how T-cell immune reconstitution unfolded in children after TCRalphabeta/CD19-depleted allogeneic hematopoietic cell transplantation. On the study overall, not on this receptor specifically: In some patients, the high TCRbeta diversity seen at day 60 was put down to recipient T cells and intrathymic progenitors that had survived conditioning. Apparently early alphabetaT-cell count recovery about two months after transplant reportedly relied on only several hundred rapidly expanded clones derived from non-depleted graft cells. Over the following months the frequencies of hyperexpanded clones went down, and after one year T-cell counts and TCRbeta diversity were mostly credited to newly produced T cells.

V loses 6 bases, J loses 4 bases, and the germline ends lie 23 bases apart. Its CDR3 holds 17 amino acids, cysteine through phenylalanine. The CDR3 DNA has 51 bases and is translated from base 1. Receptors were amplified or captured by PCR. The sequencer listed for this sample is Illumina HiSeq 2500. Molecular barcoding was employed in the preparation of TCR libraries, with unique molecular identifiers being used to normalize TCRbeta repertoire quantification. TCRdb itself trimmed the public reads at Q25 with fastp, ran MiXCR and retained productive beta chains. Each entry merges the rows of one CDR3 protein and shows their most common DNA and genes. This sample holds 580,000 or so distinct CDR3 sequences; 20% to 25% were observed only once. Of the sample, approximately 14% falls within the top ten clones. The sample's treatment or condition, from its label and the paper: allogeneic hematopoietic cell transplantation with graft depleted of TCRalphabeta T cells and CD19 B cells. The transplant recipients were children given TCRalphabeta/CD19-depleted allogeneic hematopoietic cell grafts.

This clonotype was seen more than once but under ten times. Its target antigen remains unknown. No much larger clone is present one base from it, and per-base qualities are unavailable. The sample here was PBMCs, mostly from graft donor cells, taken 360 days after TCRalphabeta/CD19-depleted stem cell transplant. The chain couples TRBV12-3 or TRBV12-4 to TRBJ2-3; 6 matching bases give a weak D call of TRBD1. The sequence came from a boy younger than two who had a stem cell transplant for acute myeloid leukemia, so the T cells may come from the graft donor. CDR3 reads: CASSLALGTKEADTQYF. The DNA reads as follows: TGTGCCAGCAGCCTCGCTTTGGGGACAAAGGAGGCAGATACGCAGTATTTT.